This T cell receptor beta chain appears in the sequencing data of a study of blood T cell repertoires in COVID-19. At least ten counts were recorded for this clone. Trimming at V came to 3 bases and at J to 1 base, leaving 7 bases not matched to a gene. CDR3 size: 17 residues. Germline values: CDR1 SGHTA, CDR2 FQGNSA. This table comes from immunoSEQ multiplex PCR, and its TCRdb copy is limited to in-frame clones, with some not included. The table shows more than 85,000 clones, with roughly four fifths occurring only once. The receptor comes from a woman aged 80 or over with acute or convalescent COVID-19. Sequenced sample: peripheral blood. V and J are TRBV7-2 and TRBJ2-1; 9 bases align to TRBD1. Here the CDR3 reads CASSLGQGQPSYNEQFF. The CDR3 DNA sequence: TGTGCCAGCAGCTTGGGACAGGGCCAACCTTCCTACAATGAGCAGTTCTTC.